Listed below are T cell receptor beta chains from one sample, sequenced in a study of cytomegalovirus exposure and HLA in healthy donors. Using immunoSEQ multiplex PCR, the repertoire was profiled, and TCRdb retains in-frame clones only, with some absent. The sample records roughly 90,000 clones, approximately 69% being singletons. Sequenced sample: PBMCs. The receptor source for this set is a man aged 25-45 years in good health and CMV-seropositive. Each CDR3 is given with its conserved first and last residue. Each record gives: CDR3 protein, CDR3 DNA, J gene, clone size, V gene, D gene. D genes are given only for firm matches. Clone size is stated in some rows and not others, as once, few, many or a class when expanded.

CDR3: CAWSGGQGAYEQFF; DNA: TGTGCCTGGAGTGGCGGACAGGGGGCCTATGAGCAGTTCTTC; J: TRBJ2-1; size: .; V: TRBV30; D: TRBD1
CDR3: CSARASYEQYF; DNA: TGCAGTGCTAGAGCGTCGTACGAGCAGTACTTC; J: TRBJ2-7; size: once; V: TRBV20-1; D: .
CDR3: CASSPGTDNGYQPQHF; DNA: TGTGCCAGCTCACCCGGGACAGACAACGGCTATCAGCCCCAGCATTTT; J: TRBJ1-5; size: .; V: TRBV18; D: TRBD1
CDR3: CASSHTGTEAFF; DNA: TGTGCCAGCAGTCATACAGGGACTGAAGCTTTCTTT; J: TRBJ1-1; size: .; V: TRBV28; D: .
CDR3: CASSYPGQQKETQYF; DNA: TGTGCCAGCAGTTACCCGGGACAGCAGAAAGAGACCCAGTACTTC; J: TRBJ2-5; size: few; V: TRBV6-6; D: TRBD1
CDR3: CAISEDSRLAGPYNEQFF; DNA: TGTGCCATCAGTGAGGACTCTCGGCTAGCGGGACCCTACAATGAGCAGTTCTTC; J: TRBJ2-1; size: .; V: TRBV10-3; D: TRBD2
CDR3: CASSPRGRAGAFNTDTQYF; DNA: TGTGCCAGCAGCCCGCGGGGGCGAGCGGGAGCGTTTAACACAGATACGCAGTATTTT; J: TRBJ2-3; size: .; V: TRBV4-2; D: TRBD2
CDR3: CATRVTGGAVYEQYF; DNA: TGTGCCACCCGAGTTACAGGGGGCGCGGTCTACGAGCAGTACTTC; J: TRBJ2-7; size: .; V: TRBV6-5; D: TRBD1
CDR3: CASSPQGSLYNEQFF; DNA: TGTGCCAGCAGTCCTCAGGGGTCTCTTTACAATGAGCAGTTCTTC; J: TRBJ2-1; size: .; V: TRBV27; D: .
CDR3: CALRQGYTGELFF; DNA: TGTGCCCTGAGGCAGGGTTACACCGGGGAGCTGTTTTTT; J: TRBJ2-2; size: .; V: TRBV30; D: .
CDR3: CSVSGGWAEAFF; DNA: TGCAGCGTTTCGGGGGGCTGGGCTGAAGCTTTCTTT; J: TRBJ1-1; size: few; V: TRBV29-1; D: .
CDR3: CASSSIDFFF; DNA: TGTGCCAGTAGTTCTATCGACTTTTTCTTT; J: TRBJ1-1; size: .; V: TRBV19; D: .
CDR3: CAWRQGLSYEQYF; DNA: TGTGCCTGGAGGCAGGGGCTTTCCTACGAGCAGTACTTC; J: TRBJ2-7; size: few; V: TRBV30; D: .
CDR3: CASSVRAGGRETQYF; DNA: TGTGCCAGCAGCGTAAGGGCAGGGGGTCGAGAGACCCAGTACTTC; J: TRBJ2-5; size: .; V: TRBV9; D: TRBD1
CDR3: CVSSRDRENTEAFF; DNA: TGCGTCAGCAGCCGGGACAGGGAGAACACTGAAGCTTTCTTT; J: TRBJ1-1; size: .; V: TRBV5-1; D: TRBD1
CDR3: CASSPHMGEGGDEQFF; DNA: TGTGCCAGCAGTCCTCATATGGGCGAGGGAGGGGATGAGCAGTTCTTC; J: TRBJ2-1; size: .; V: TRBV28; D: TRBD2
CDR3: CASSERLNTEAFF; DNA: TGTGCCAGCAGTGAACGACTCAACACTGAAGCTTTCTTT; J: TRBJ1-1; size: .; V: TRBV6-1; D: .
CDR3: CASTFGTGGGYTF; DNA: TGTGCCAGCACCTTCGGGACAGGGGGTGGCTACACCTTC; J: TRBJ1-2; size: .; V: TRBV28; D: TRBD1
CDR3: CATSRDHPNSYEQYF; DNA: TGTGCCACCAGCAGAGATCATCCAAACTCCTACGAGCAGTACTTC; J: TRBJ2-7; size: .; V: TRBV15; D: .
CDR3: CASSRPGGTGELFF; DNA: TGTGCCAGCAGCCGGCCGGGGGGAACCGGGGAGCTGTTTTTT; J: TRBJ2-2; size: .; V: TRBV13; D: TRBD2
CDR3: CAWGDPGQGHFEQYF; DNA: TGTGCCTGGGGCGACCCGGGACAGGGGCACTTCGAGCAGTACTTC; J: TRBJ2-7; size: once; V: TRBV30; D: TRBD1
CDR3: CASSELSYEQYF; DNA: TGTGCCAGCAGTGAACTATCTTACGAGCAGTACTTC; J: TRBJ2-7; size: .; V: TRBV6-1; D: .
CDR3: CASSLGSGTATNEKLFF; DNA: TGTGCCAGCAGCTTGGGTAGCGGGACAGCAACTAATGAAAAACTGTTTTTT; J: TRBJ1-4; size: few; V: TRBV7-9; D: TRBD1
CDR3: CASKDRDYGYTF; DNA: TGTGCCAGCAAAGACAGGGACTATGGCTACACCTTC; J: TRBJ1-2; size: .; V: TRBV2; D: TRBD1
CDR3: CASSLGSTDTQYF; DNA: TGTGCCAGCAGCCTAGGAAGCACAGATACGCAGTATTTT; J: TRBJ2-3; size: .; V: TRBV5-4; D: .
CDR3: CASSASREREDSYEQYF; DNA: TGTGCCAGCAGTGCTTCCCGGGAGCGGGAGGATTCCTACGAGCAGTACTTC; J: TRBJ2-7; size: .; V: TRBV6-4; D: TRBD2
CDR3: CASSQDLFGMGGDYEQYF; DNA: TGCGCCAGCAGCCAAGATCTTTTTGGGATGGGGGGGGACTACGAGCAGTACTTC; J: TRBJ2-7; size: .; V: TRBV4-1; D: TRBD2
CDR3: CASSPGGGGAVETQYF; DNA: TGTGCCAGCAGCCCGGGGGGCGGGGGGGCGGTAGAGACCCAGTACTTC; J: TRBJ2-5; size: .; V: TRBV7-2; D: TRBD2
CDR3: CASSKGQLDATNEKLFF; DNA: TGTGCCAGTAGTAAAGGACAGTTAGATGCAACTAATGAAAAACTGTTTTTT; J: TRBJ1-4; size: .; V: TRBV19; D: .
CDR3: CASSLGMNTEAFF; DNA: TGTGCCAGCAGCTTAGGCATGAACACTGAAGCTTTCTTT; J: TRBJ1-1; size: .; V: TRBV7-3; D: .
CDR3: CASSLPGTGGEKLFF; DNA: TGTGCCAGCAGTCTGCCCGGGACAGGGGGGGAAAAACTGTTTTTT; J: TRBJ1-4; size: .; V: TRBV28; D: TRBD1
CDR3: CASSFLPATSRGHEQFF; DNA: TGTGCCAGCAGTTTCCTACCAGCAACCAGCAGGGGCCATGAGCAGTTCTTC; J: TRBJ2-1; size: .; V: TRBV27; D: .
CDR3: CASSSARDRGFNEQFF; DNA: TGCGCCAGCAGTTCCGCCCGGGACAGGGGTTTCAATGAGCAGTTCTTC; J: TRBJ2-1; size: few; V: TRBV5-1; D: TRBD1
CDR3: CASSGSRGAFDRETQYF; DNA: TGTGCCAGCAGCGGATCCAGGGGGGCCTTCGATAGGGAGACCCAGTACTTC; J: TRBJ2-5; size: .; V: TRBV9; D: .
CDR3: CASSPTQAGGYGYTF; DNA: TGTGCCAGCAGCCCCACCCAAGCGGGAGGCTATGGCTACACCTTC; J: TRBJ1-2; size: .; V: TRBV14; D: .
CDR3: CASSIDGGGPYEQYF; DNA: TGTGCCAGTAGTATAGACGGAGGGGGCCCCTACGAGCAGTACTTC; J: TRBJ2-7; size: few; V: TRBV19; D: .
CDR3: CASSTGTASYNEQFF; DNA: TGTGCCAGCAGCACAGGGACCGCTTCCTACAATGAGCAGTTCTTC; J: TRBJ2-1; size: .; V: TRBV7-8; D: .
CDR3: CASSMGAVRRQETQYF; DNA: TGTGCCAGTAGTATGGGGGCCGTAAGGCGACAAGAGACCCAGTACTTC; J: TRBJ2-5; size: once; V: TRBV19; D: .
CDR3: CASSQVQGNYGYTF; DNA: TGTGCCAGCAGCCAGGTCCAGGGTAACTATGGCTACACCTTC; J: TRBJ1-2; size: .; V: TRBV7-9; D: .
CDR3: CASSMGTGSRYGYTF; DNA: TGTGCCAGCAGCATGGGGACAGGGTCGCGGTATGGCTACACCTTC; J: TRBJ1-2; size: .; V: TRBV7-3; D: TRBD1
CDR3: CASSRRTLDDTQYF; DNA: TGTGCCAGCAGCCGTCGGACTTTAGACGATACGCAGTATTTT; J: TRBJ2-3; size: .; V: TRBV7-2; D: .
CDR3: CATSRVNNNEKLFF; DNA: TGTGCCACCAGCAGGGTAAACAATAATGAAAAACTGTTTTTT; J: TRBJ1-4; size: few; V: TRBV15; D: .
CDR3: CSVSGRAEETQYF; DNA: TGCAGCGTTAGCGGGAGGGCCGAAGAGACCCAGTACTTC; J: TRBJ2-5; size: .; V: TRBV29-1; D: TRBD2
CDR3: CASSPRQGEDTQYF; DNA: TGTGCCAGCAGTCCCCGACAGGGTGAAGATACGCAGTATTTT; J: TRBJ2-3; size: .; V: TRBV25-1; D: TRBD1
CDR3: CASSLRGDKTDTQYF; DNA: TGTGCCAGCAGCTTAAGGGGCGACAAGACAGATACGCAGTATTTT; J: TRBJ2-3; size: .; V: TRBV7-8; D: .
CDR3: CAWSTGDQPQHF; DNA: TGTGCCTGGAGTACCGGGGATCAGCCCCAGCATTTT; J: TRBJ1-5; size: .; V: TRBV30; D: .